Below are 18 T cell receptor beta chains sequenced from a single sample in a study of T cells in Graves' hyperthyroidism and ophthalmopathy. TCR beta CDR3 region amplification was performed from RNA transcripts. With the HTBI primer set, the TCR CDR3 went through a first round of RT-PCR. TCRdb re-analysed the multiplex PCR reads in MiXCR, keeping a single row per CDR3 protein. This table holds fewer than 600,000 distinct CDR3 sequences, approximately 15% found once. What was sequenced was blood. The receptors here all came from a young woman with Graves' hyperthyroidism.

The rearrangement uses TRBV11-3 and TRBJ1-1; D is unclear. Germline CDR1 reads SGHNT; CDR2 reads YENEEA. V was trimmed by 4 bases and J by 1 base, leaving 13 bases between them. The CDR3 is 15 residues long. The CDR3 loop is CASSSLPRANTEAFF. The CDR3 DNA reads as TGTGCCAGCAGCTCGCTACCCCGGGCGAACACTGAAGCTTTCTTT.

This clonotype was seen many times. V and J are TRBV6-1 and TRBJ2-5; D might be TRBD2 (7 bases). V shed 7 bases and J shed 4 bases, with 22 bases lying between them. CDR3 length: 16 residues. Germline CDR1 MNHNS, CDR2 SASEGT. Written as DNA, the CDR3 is TGTGCCAGCATCCCCCGGGCGGGGAGGGGGAGAGAGACCCAGTACTTC. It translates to CASIPRAGRGRETQYF.

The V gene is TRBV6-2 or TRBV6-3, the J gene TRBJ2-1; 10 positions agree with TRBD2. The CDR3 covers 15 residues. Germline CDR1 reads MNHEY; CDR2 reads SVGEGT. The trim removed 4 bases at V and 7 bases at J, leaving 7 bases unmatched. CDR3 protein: CASSSAGGFYNEQFF. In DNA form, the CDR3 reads TGTGCCAGCAGTTCAGCGGGAGGGTTTTATAATGAGCAGTTCTTC.

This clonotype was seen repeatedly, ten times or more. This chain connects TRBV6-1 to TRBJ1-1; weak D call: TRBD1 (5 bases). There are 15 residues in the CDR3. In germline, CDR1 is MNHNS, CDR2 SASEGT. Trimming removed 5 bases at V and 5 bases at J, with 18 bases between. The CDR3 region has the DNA TGTGCCAGCAGTTCTGTGGGGGGAAGGGGAACTGAAGCTTTCTTT. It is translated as CASSSVGGRGTEAFF.

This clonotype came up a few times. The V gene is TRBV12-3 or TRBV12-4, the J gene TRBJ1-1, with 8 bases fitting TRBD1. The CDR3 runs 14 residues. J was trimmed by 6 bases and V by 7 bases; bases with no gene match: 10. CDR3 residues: CASTRAQGVPEAFF. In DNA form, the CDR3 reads TGTGCCAGCACCCGGGCACAGGGGGTCCCTGAAGCTTTCTTT.

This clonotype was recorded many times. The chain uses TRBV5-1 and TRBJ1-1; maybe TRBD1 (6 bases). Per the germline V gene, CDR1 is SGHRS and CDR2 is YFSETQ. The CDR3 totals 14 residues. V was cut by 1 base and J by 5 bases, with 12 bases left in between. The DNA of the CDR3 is TGCGCCAGCAGCTTGTCAGGGGAGGGGACTGAAGCTTTCTTT. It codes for CASSLSGEGTEAFF.

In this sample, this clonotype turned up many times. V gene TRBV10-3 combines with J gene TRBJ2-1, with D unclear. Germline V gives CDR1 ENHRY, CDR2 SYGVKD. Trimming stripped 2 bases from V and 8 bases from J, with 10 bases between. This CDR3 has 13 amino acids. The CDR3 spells CAISEHDNDEQFF. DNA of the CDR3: TGTGCCATCAGTGAGCATGACAACGATGAGCAGTTCTTC.

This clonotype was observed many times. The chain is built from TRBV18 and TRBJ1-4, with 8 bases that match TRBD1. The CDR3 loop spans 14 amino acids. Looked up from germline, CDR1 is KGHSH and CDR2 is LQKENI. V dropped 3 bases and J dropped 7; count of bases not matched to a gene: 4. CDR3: CASSPQGAGEKLFF. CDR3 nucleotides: TGTGCCAGCTCACCCCAGGGGGCCGGTGAAAAACTGTTTTTT.

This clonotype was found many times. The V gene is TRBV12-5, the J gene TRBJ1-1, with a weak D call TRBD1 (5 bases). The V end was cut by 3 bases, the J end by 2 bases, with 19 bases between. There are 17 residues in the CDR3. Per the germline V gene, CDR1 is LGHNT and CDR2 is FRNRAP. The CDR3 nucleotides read TGTGCTAGTGGTTTACCGAATGTCGCGGGGCCAAACACTGAAGCTTTCTTT. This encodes CASGLPNVAGPNTEAFF. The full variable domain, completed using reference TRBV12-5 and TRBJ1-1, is DARVTQTPRHKVTEMGQEVTMRCQPILGHNTVFWYRQTMMQGLELLAYFRNRAPLDDSGMPKDRFSAEMPDATLATLKIQPSEPRDSAVYFCASGLPNVAGPNTEAFFGQGTRLTVV.

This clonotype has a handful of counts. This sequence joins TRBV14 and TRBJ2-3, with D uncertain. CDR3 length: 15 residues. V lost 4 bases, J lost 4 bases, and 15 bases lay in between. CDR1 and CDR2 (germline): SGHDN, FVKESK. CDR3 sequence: CASSPPLSSADTQYF. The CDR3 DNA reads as TGTGCCAGCAGCCCCCCTCTTAGCAGCGCAGATACGCAGTATTTT.

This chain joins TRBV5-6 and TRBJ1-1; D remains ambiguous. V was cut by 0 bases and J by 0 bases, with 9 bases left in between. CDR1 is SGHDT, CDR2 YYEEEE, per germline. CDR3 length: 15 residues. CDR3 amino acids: CASSLVEVMNTEAFF. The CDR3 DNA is TGTGCCAGCAGCTTGGTGGAGGTCATGAACACTGAAGCTTTCTTT.

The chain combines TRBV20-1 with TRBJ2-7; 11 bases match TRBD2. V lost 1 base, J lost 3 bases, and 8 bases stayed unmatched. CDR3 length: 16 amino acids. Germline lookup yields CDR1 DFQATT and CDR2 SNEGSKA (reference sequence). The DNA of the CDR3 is TGCAGTGCTAGAGTACGGGGACTAGCGGAGCACTACGAGCAGTACTTC. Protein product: CSARVRGLAEHYEQYF.

Written as DNA, the CDR3 is TGTGCCAGCAGCTTTTTTAATGGTGAGCAGTTCTTC. This sequence encodes CASSFFNGEQFF. The J gene is TRBJ2-1, the V gene TRBV7-2; D is ambiguous. Germline V gives CDR1 SGHTA, CDR2 FQGNSA. V was cut by 3 bases and J by 9 bases, with 9 bases left in between. This CDR3 contains 12 residues. The full variable domain, in which reference TRBV7-2 and TRBJ2-1 provide the parts outside the CDR3, is GAGVSQSPSNKVTEKGKDVELRCDPISGHTALYWYRQSLGQGLEFLIYFQGNSAPDKSGLPSDRFSAERTGGSVSTLTIQRTQQEDSAVYLCASSFFNGEQFFGPGTRLTVL.

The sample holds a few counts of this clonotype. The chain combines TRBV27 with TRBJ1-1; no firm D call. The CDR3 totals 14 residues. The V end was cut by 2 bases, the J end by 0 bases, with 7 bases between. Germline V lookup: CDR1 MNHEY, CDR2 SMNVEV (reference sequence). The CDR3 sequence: CASSLVYLNTEAFF. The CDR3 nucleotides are TGTGCCAGCAGTTTAGTATACCTGAACACTGAAGCTTTCTTT.

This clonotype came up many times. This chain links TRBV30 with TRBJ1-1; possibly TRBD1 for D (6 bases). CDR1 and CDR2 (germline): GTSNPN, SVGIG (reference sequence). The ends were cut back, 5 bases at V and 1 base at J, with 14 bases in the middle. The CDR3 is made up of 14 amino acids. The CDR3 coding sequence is TGTGCCTGGGGACCCAGGGGCAGGAACACTGAAGCTTTCTTT. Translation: CAWGPRGRNTEAFF. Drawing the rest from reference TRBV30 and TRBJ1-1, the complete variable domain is SQTIHQWPATLVQPVGSPLSLECTVEGTSNPNLYWYRQAAGRGLQLLFYSVGIGQISSEVPQNLSASRPQDRQFILSSKKLLLSDSGFYLCAWGPRGRNTEAFFGQGTRLTVV.

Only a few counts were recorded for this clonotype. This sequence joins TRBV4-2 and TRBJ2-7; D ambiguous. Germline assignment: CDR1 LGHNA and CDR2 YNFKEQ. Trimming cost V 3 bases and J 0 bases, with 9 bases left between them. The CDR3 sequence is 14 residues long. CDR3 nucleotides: TGTGCCAGCAGCCATAACAGAGACTCCTACGAGCAGTACTTC. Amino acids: CASSHNRDSYEQYF.

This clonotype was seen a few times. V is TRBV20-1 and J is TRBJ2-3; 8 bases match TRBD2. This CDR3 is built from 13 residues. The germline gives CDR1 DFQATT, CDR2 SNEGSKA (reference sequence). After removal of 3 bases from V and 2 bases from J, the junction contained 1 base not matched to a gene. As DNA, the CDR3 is TGCAGTGCTAGGGGACTAGACACAGATACGCAGTATTTT. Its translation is CSARGLDTDTQYF.

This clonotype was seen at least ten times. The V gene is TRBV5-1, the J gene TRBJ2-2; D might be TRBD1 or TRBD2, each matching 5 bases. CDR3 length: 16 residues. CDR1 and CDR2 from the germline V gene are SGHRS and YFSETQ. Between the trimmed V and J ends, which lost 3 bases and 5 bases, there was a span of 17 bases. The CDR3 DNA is TGCGCCAGCAGCTCTGACGGGACGACGAGAACCGGGGAGCTGTTTTTT. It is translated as CASSSDGTTRTGELFF.